This paragraph covers one T cell receptor beta chain sequence. This entry is derived from a study of blood T cell repertoires in COVID-19. Overall study: Both acute and convalescent COVID-19 samples were obtained from the United States, Italy and Spain. Sample material is recorded as cDNA or gDNA derived from T cells, B-cell-depleted T cells, or PBMCs.

Original handling: Nucleated cell number was recorded as an estimate derived from reference gene primer amplification. The table came from immunoSEQ multiplex PCR; TCRdb's copy has only in-frame clones and leaves some out. For V, J and clone size, that table is used; D and trimming come from the DNA. The sample carries roughly 150,000 clones, approximately 84% recorded once. The clonotype comes from a man between 65 and 80 years old with active or convalescent COVID-19. The specimen sequenced was peripheral blood.

CDR3: CASRRDRQIYEQYF. CDR3 coding DNA: TGCGCCAGCAGGCGGGACAGACAAATTTACGAGCAGTACTTC. The rearrangement uses TRBV5-1 and TRBJ2-7; weak D call: TRBD1 (7 bases). Germline V gene sequence: CDR1 SGHRS, CDR2 YFSETQ. The ends were cut back, 5 bases at V and 4 bases at J, with 16 bases in the middle. This CDR3 region has 14 residues.